This section outlines one T cell receptor (beta chain) sequence together with its context. Its antigen is undetermined. The germline V gene has CDR1 MDHEN and CDR2 SYDVKM. The CDR3 consists of 14 residues. The germline V and J ends were trimmed by 5 bases and 7 bases, with 14 bases remaining between them. CD4+ T cells from unexposed donors were obtained before the COVID-19 pandemic (2011-2018). This sample is part of a study of CD4 T cells in relation to SARS-CoV-2 and coronaviruses. Study-level findings and limits: This crossreactivity analysis covered spike protein alone, no other viral proteins. Compared with monoreactive clones, crossreactive clones showed significantly weaker SARS-CoV-2 expansion. In about 65% of donors, memory CD4+ clonotypes crossrecognized SARS-CoV-2 and at least one common cold coronavirus spike.

Uncultured naive and memory CD4+ T cells supplied DNA for deep TCR-beta sequencing. The table came from immunoSEQ multiplex PCR; TCRdb's copy has only in-frame clones and leaves some out. This sample carries 55,000 to 70,000 clones, approximately 93% of them seen once, and the ten largest clones take approximately 0.21%. The V and J genes are TRBV28 and TRBJ1-4; D might be TRBD1 (5 bases). The sample taken for sequencing was naive CD4+ T cells from PBMCs. Indicated subset: naive CD4+ T cells isolated by negative enrichment. The sequence was collected from a human donor in good health. The CDR3: CASSPPGTLEKLFF. The CDR3 nucleotides read TGTGCCAGCAGTCCCCCCGGGACTCTTGAAAAACTGTTTTTT.